The 16 T cell receptor beta chains in this list originate from one sample, sequenced in a study of identical twins. TCRdb passed the 5' RACE reads through MiXCR, listing each CDR3 protein once. Of roughly 1,500,000 distinct CDR3 sequences in the sample, under 35% were seen once. The material sequenced was cord blood. These TCRs come from a newborn girl in good health.

V is TRBV7-2 and J is TRBJ2-5, with TRBD2 matching 8 bases. Looked up from germline, CDR1 is SGHTA and CDR2 is FQGNSA. V lost 1 base, J lost 11 bases, and 21 bases stayed unmatched. This CDR3 has 18 residues. The CDR3 nucleotides read TGTGCCAGCAGCTTAGTAGGGACTAGTCATTGGGGGAACAATGAGCAGTACTTC. Its protein is CASSLVGTSHWGNNEQYF. Full variable domain (missing parts from reference TRBV7-2 and TRBJ2-5): GAGVSQSPSNKVTEKGKDVELRCDPISGHTALYWYRQSLGQGLEFLIYFQGNSAPDKSGLPSDRFSAERTGGSVSTLTIQRTQQEDSAVYLCASSLVGTSHWGNNEQYFGPGTRLLVL.

Note on this clonotype: In this CDR3 the conserved last residue, phenylalanine or tryptophan, is missing, so a read error is likely. V and J are TRBV10-3 and TRBJ2-1; no firm D call. Trimming removed 8 bases from V and 8 bases from J, with 7 bases in between. The germline gives CDR1 ENHRY, CDR2 SYGVKD. The CDR3 contains 10 residues. The CDR3 is CAIGDDEQFL. CDR3 nucleotides: TGTGCCATCGGAGACGATGAGCAGTTCCTC.

Worth noting for this clonotype: A read error may explain this, as a much larger clone is one base away. The chain recombines TRBV10-3 with TRBJ1-2; 8 nucleotides match TRBD1. Germline V gene data show CDR1 as ENHRY and CDR2 as SYGVKD. The CDR3 extends over 16 amino acids. The trim removed 11 bases at V and 0 bases at J, leaving 14 bases unmatched. Here the CDR3 reads CAAYGQGLQANYGYTF. The CDR3 nucleotides are TGTGCCGCCTACGGACAGGGCCTACAAGCTAACTATGGCTACACCTTC.

This clonotype was detected only a few times. V usage is TRBV6-5 and J usage is TRBJ2-1; 7 bases agree with TRBD1. This CDR3 has 17 residues. V dropped 4 bases and J dropped 3; count of bases not matched to a gene: 12. Germline lookup yields CDR1 MNHEY and CDR2 SVGAGI. This chain's CDR3 is CASSLNLRGQYYNEQFF. The CDR3 DNA follows: TGTGCCAGCAGTTTAAATCTCCGGGGACAGTACTACAATGAGCAGTTCTTC.

The chain is built from TRBV20-1 and TRBJ2-1, with 9 bases that match TRBD2. The better agreement between TRBJ2-7 and the DNA end casts doubt on the J call. CDR3 length: 14 residues. The germline V gene has CDR1 DFQATT and CDR2 SNEGSKA (reference sequence). Written as DNA, the CDR3 is TGCAGTGCTAGTAAGCGGGGGGCCTACAATGAGCAGTACTTC. Protein sequence: CSASKRGAYNEQYF.

The chain combines TRBV7-2 with TRBJ2-3, with no clear D. Germline loops: CDR1 SGHTA, CDR2 FQGNSA. This CDR3 comprises 15 residues. The V end lost 1 base, the J end lost 2 bases, and 10 bases lay between the germline ends. CDR3 loop: CASSLGQTLTDTQYF. The CDR3 coding sequence is TGTGCCAGCAGCTTAGGGCAGACACTCACAGATACGCAGTATTTT.

As for this clonotype: Possible read error: a much larger clone is one base away. The chain is built from TRBV25-1 and TRBJ2-1; 14 bases map to TRBD2. The CDR3 runs 17 residues. Germline V gene sequence: CDR1 MGHDK, CDR2 SYGVNS. In nucleotides, the CDR3 is TGTGCCAGCAGTGCGACTAGCGGGGGGGCGTCCTACAATGCGCAGTTCTTC. Translating gives CASSATSGGASYNAQFF.

V usage is TRBV11-2 and J usage is TRBJ2-1; the match to TRBD2 covers 8 bases. The CDR3 consists of 14 residues. Per the germline V gene, CDR1 is SGHAT and CDR2 is FQNNGV. Germline trimming cut 5 bases from V and 10 bases from J; bases unmatched to any gene: 10. The CDR3 spells CASSPERGHYEQFF. The CDR3 nucleotides are TGTGCCAGCAGCCCCGAGCGGGGGCACTACGAGCAGTTCTTC.

This clonotype was observed at least ten times. V gene TRBV29-1 combines with J gene TRBJ2-1; 9 nucleotides match TRBD1. The V and J ends lost 7 bases and 7 bases, in that order; junction bases with no gene match: 14. This CDR3 is 15 amino acids long. The germline CDR1 and CDR2 sequences are SQVTM and ANQGSEA. DNA for the CDR3: TGCAGCGCCACTTCCGGGACAGGGACCAGGAATGAGCAGTTCTTC. This gives the protein CSATSGTGTRNEQFF.

This clonotype was seen a few times. The genes are TRBV5-4 and TRBJ2-3; 15 bases are a match to TRBD2. This CDR3 region has 16 residues. The V segment lost 3 bases and the J segment 7 bases; nucleotides outside the gene matches: 6. Germline V gene lookup returns CDR1 SGHNT and CDR2 YYREEE (reference sequence). The CDR3 protein is CASSYGTSGRKNTQYF. The CDR3 DNA is TGTGCCAGCAGCTACGGGACTAGCGGGAGGAAAAATACGCAGTATTTT.

The rearrangement joins TRBV20-1 to TRBJ2-4; D possibly matches TRBD1 or TRBD2 (5 bases each). The V end lost 1 base, the J end lost 5 bases, and 15 bases lay between the germline ends. Germline V lookup: CDR1 DFQATT, CDR2 SNEGSKA (reference sequence). The CDR3 is made up of 15 amino acids. The CDR3 loop is CSARAALRGQNIQYF. For the CDR3, the DNA is TGCAGTGCTAGAGCAGCTCTCCGGGGACAAAACATTCAGTACTTC.

The chain carries TRBV12-3 or TRBV12-4 and TRBJ1-5, with D possibly being TRBD1 (5 bases). CDR3 length equals 15 residues. The V end lost 5 bases, the J end lost 1 base, and 12 bases lay between the germline ends. The CDR3 DNA follows: TGTGCCAGCAGTCTAAACGGGGACAGCAATCAGCCCCAGCATTTT. Translated: CASSLNGDSNQPQHF.

The gene calls are TRBV7-8 and TRBJ1-4; 11 bases are shared with TRBD1. Per the germline V gene, CDR1 is SGHVS and CDR2 is FQNEAQ. The CDR3 is 21 amino acids. Losses at the gene ends were 2 bases for V and 4 bases for J; bases not matched to a gene: 18. The CDR3 is CASSLIFDWDRGIWDNEKLFF. The CDR3 DNA reads TGTGCCAGCAGCTTAATTTTCGATTGGGACAGGGGGATTTGGGATAATGAAAAACTGTTTTTT.

In its sample, this clonotype was seen a few times. The chain employs TRBV2 and TRBJ2-1; D is unresolved. Germline V gene data show CDR1 as SNHLY and CDR2 as FYNNEI. V dropped 7 bases and J dropped 6 bases, with 10 bases sitting between them. The CDR3 runs 12 residues. The CDR3 protein is CASMPRSNEQFF. In nucleotides, the CDR3 is TGTGCCAGCATGCCCAGGAGCAATGAGCAGTTCTTC.

The chain carries TRBV29-1 and TRBJ2-7, with D unresolved. The germline V gene encodes CDR1 SQVTM and CDR2 ANQGSEA. The CDR3 runs 15 residues. V lost 1 base to trimming and J lost 4 bases, with 17 bases between them. CDR3 in DNA: TGCAGCGTTGAAGTTGTAACCCGGGTTAGGTACGAGCAGTACTTC. It encodes CSVEVVTRVRYEQYF.

There are a few counts of this clonotype. J is TRBJ1-1 and V is TRBV7-2, with D possibly matching TRBD1 (6 bases). V was cut by 2 bases and J by 1 base, with 17 bases left in between. This CDR3 is 17 amino acids long. Germline V CDR1 and CDR2: SGHTA, FQGNSA. The CDR3 protein is CASSLYPGGGKNTEAFF. As DNA, the CDR3 is TGTGCCAGCAGCTTATACCCGGGGGGCGGGAAGAACACTGAAGCTTTCTTT. Full variable domain (remainder filled in from reference TRBV7-2 and TRBJ1-1): GAGVSQSPSNKVTEKGKDVELRCDPISGHTALYWYRQSLGQGLEFLIYFQGNSAPDKSGLPSDRFSAERTGGSVSTLTIQRTQQEDSAVYLCASSLYPGGGKNTEAFFGQGTRLTVV.